This TCR beta chain stems from a study of CXCR3-negative and CXCR3-positive naive CD8 T cells. This CDR3 region has 18 residues. Germline V lookup: CDR1 DFQATT, CDR2 SNEGSKA (reference sequence). The TRB cDNA libraries were prepared by 5' RACE with UMI labels. Following a re-call of the 5' RACE reads, TCRdb has one entry per CDR3 protein and lacks DNA. The sample table sets out about 90,000 distinct CDR3 sequences. Points on this clonotype: As yet, its antigen is unknown.

Study results and caveats: Comparison of naive cells showed more hydrophobic TRB CDR3s in CXCR3-positive than in CXCR3-negative naive cells.

The rearrangement joins TRBV20-1 to TRBJ1-1; the TCRdb D gene call, TRBD1, has no DNA to confirm it. Material: naive CXCR3- CD8+ T cells from blood. Documented subset: CD45RO-CCR7+CD27+CD95- naive CD8+ T cells lacking CXCR3 (TNR3-). This receptor was identified in a human donor in good health. Some clones in this sample may be carry-over from other donors' samples. CDR3 sequence: CSARDLHGLGTANTEAFF.